A single sample is the source of the 22 T cell receptor beta chains below, sequenced in a study of cytomegalovirus exposure and HLA in healthy donors. Some clones are missing from TCRdb's copy, which holds only in-frame ones; the method was immunoSEQ multiplex PCR. The sample has about 88,000 clones; around 82% are singletons. Material for sequencing was PBMCs. Source of these receptors: a woman between 18 and 29 years old in good health and CMV-seropositive.

The chain recombines TRBV5-6 with TRBJ2-7; 13 bases are a match to TRBD2. The CDR3 runs to 17 residues. The germline V gene encodes CDR1 SGHDT and CDR2 YYEEEE. Trimming cost V 1 base and J 2 bases; bases outside gene matches: 6. CDR3 protein: CASSLLGLAGVTYEQYF. The CDR3 DNA is TGTGCCAGCAGCTTGTTAGGACTAGCGGGGGTAACCTACGAGCAGTACTTC. The full variable domain, completed using reference TRBV5-6 and TRBJ2-7, is DAGVTQSPTHLIKTRGQQVTLRCSPKSGHDTVSWYQQALGQGPQFIFQYYEEEERQRGNFPDRFSGHQFPNYSSELNVNALLLGDSALYLCASSLLGLAGVTYEQYFGPGTRLTVT.

The chain joins TRBV7-9 to TRBJ1-1; a weak D match, TRBD1 (5 bases). V lost 6 bases to trimming and J lost 5 bases, with 19 bases between them. CDR1 SEHNR and CDR2 FQNEAQ come from the germline V gene (reference sequence). CDR3 length: 15 amino acids. DNA for the CDR3: TGTGCCAGCAGTTATCAATTTCAGGGTCGAACTGAAGCTTTCTTT. Its translation is CASSYQFQGRTEAFF.

The rearrangement uses TRBV6-5 and TRBJ1-1, with a possible D match to TRBD1 (5 bases). The CDR3 contains 15 residues. V was pared by 5 bases and J by 0 bases, with 13 bases between. CDR1 is MNHEY and CDR2 is SVGAGI in the germline V gene. This CDR3 reads CASSPWGSLNTEAFF. CDR3 sequence (DNA): TGTGCCAGCAGTCCTTGGGGCAGCCTGAACACTGAAGCTTTCTTT.

The genes are TRBV10-3 and TRBJ1-2; TRBD1 is a possible D gene (6 bases). Germline lookup yields CDR1 ENHRY and CDR2 SYGVKD. The CDR3 is made up of 16 amino acids. V lost 3 bases, J lost 1 base, and 15 bases lay in between. The CDR3 coding sequence is TGTGCCATCAGTGACGGGACAACCTTATTTAACTATGGCTACACCTTC. It codes for CAISDGTTLFNYGYTF.

This chain connects TRBV6-1 to TRBJ2-5; TRBD2 agrees at 11 bases. The germline gives CDR1 MNHNS, CDR2 SASEGT. CDR3 length: 15 residues. Unmatched junction bases numbered 7, after V lost 5 bases and J lost 5 bases. CDR3 sequence reads: CASSTRTSGWETQYF. The CDR3 DNA is TGTGCCAGCAGTACCCGGACTAGCGGGTGGGAGACCCAGTACTTC.

The rearrangement uses TRBV7-6 and TRBJ2-1; 11 bases map to TRBD2. V lost 3 bases to trimming and J lost 5 bases; unmatched junction nucleotides: 3. Germline V gene data show CDR1 as SGHVS and CDR2 as FNYEAQ. The CDR3 extends over 15 amino acids. The CDR3 spells CASSLGSGGDNEQFF. The CDR3, as DNA: TGTGCCAGCAGCTTGGGTAGCGGGGGGGACAATGAGCAGTTCTTC.

The rearrangement uses TRBV19 and TRBJ2-7, with 8 nucleotides matching TRBD1. V shed 9 bases and J 4 bases; nucleotides not matched to a gene: 11. The CDR3 has 14 amino acids. Germline CDR1 reads LNHDA; CDR2 reads SQIVND (reference sequence). Here the CDR3 DNA reads TGTGCCAGCACACCCCAGGGGGCGCCATACGAGCAGTACTTC. Residues: CASTPQGAPYEQYF.

This chain links TRBV7-7 with TRBJ2-5; TRBD1 matches at 10 bases. Per the germline V gene, CDR1 is SSHAT and CDR2 is FNYEAQ (reference sequence). CDR3 length: 17 amino acids. After removal of 1 base from V and 1 base from J, the junction contained 6 bases not matched to a gene. The CDR3 sequence is CASSLGGTGASQETQYF. The DNA for the CDR3 is TGTGCCAGCAGCTTAGGCGGGACAGGGGCCAGCCAAGAGACCCAGTACTTC.

The chain employs TRBV7-8 and TRBJ1-2, with TRBD1 identical over 7 bases. The germline V gene encodes CDR1 SGHVS and CDR2 FQNEAQ. The V gene end was trimmed by 5 bases and the J gene end by 2 bases; junction bases not matched to a gene: 11. The CDR3 is made up of 16 amino acids. CDR3 nucleotide sequence: TGTGCCAGCAGCACCGACAGGGCACTATCCAACTATGGCTACACCTTC. It translates to CASSTDRALSNYGYTF.

The V gene is TRBV7-6, the J gene TRBJ1-5, with a possible D match to TRBD1 (6 bases). This CDR3 region has 16 residues. The V and J ends lost 4 bases and 2 bases respectively, with 15 bases between them. Germline values: CDR1 SGHVS, CDR2 FNYEAQ. The CDR3 region is CASSWGGGGGNQPQHF. Here the CDR3 DNA reads TGTGCCAGCAGCTGGGGCGGGGGCGGAGGCAATCAGCCCCAGCATTTT.

CDR3 sequence reads: CASSFRQGNEKLFF. The DNA for the CDR3 is TGTGCCAGCAGCTTCAGACAGGGAAATGAAAAACTGTTTTTT. The J gene is TRBJ1-4, the V gene TRBV7-9; 7 nucleotides agree with TRBD1. CDR1 and CDR2 (germline): SEHNR, FQNEAQ (reference sequence). This CDR3 contains 14 residues. V was clipped by 3 bases and J by 5 bases; unmatched bases: 3.

V gene TRBV18 combines with J gene TRBJ1-2, with TRBD1 as a possible D gene (5 bases). Germline V gene lookup returns CDR1 KGHSH and CDR2 LQKENI. The CDR3 length is 18 residues. Trimming took off 0 bases at V and 4 bases at J, with 21 bases between the two ends. The CDR3 loop is CASSPPVPDSQSGYGYTF. In DNA form, the CDR3 reads TGTGCCAGCTCACCACCGGTTCCCGACAGTCAATCAGGCTATGGCTACACCTTC.

The V call is TRBV7-6, the J call TRBJ1-1, with 8 bases lining up with TRBD1. The CDR3 covers 15 residues. Trimming took 5 bases from V and 5 from J; bases not matched to a gene: 10. CDR1 is SGHVS and CDR2 is FNYEAQ in the germline V gene. DNA of the CDR3: TGTGCCAGCAGCACGCGACAGGGGACGATTACTGAAGCTTTCTTT. The encoded protein is CASSTRQGTITEAFF. Variable domain in full (rest from reference TRBV7-6 and TRBJ1-1): GAGVSQSPRYKVTKRGQDVALRCDPISGHVSLYWYRQALGQGPEFLTYFNYEAQQDKSGLPNDRFSAERPEGSISTLTIQRTEQRDSAMYRCASSTRQGTITEAFFGQGTRLTVV.

This chain uses TRBV7-9 with TRBJ2-5; 7 bases line up with TRBD1. Trimming cost V 5 bases and J 9 bases; bases outside gene matches: 15. In germline, CDR1 is SEHNR, CDR2 FQNEAQ (reference sequence). The CDR3 contains 15 residues. Here the CDR3 DNA reads TGTGCCAGCAGCCAAGGGACAGCACCAAAAGGGGCCCAGTACTTC. Protein: CASSQGTAPKGAQYF.

This clone was found once. This sequence joins TRBV7-2 and TRBJ1-6; 8 nucleotides align to TRBD1. After removal of 5 bases from V and 10 bases from J, the junction contained 7 bases not matched to a gene. Germline-derived CDR1 and CDR2 are SGHTA and FQGNSA. The CDR3 is made up of 14 amino acids. The DNA for the CDR3 is TGTGCCAGCAGCCCACGACAGGGGCGGTCACCCCTCCACTTT. It codes for CASSPRQGRSPLHF.

The V gene is TRBV19, the J gene TRBJ2-7; TRBD1 aligns across 9 bases. In germline, CDR1 is LNHDA, CDR2 SQIVND (reference sequence). The CDR3 length is 14 residues. J lost 6 bases, V lost 1 base, and 4 bases had no gene match. DNA of the CDR3: TGTGCCAGTAGTATAGGGGGACAGGGAAGCGAGCAGTACTTC. Translated: CASSIGGQGSEQYF.

The V call is TRBV7-2, the J call TRBJ2-2, with 7 bases matching TRBD2. The V and J ends lost 3 bases and 7 bases, in that order; junction bases with no gene match: 8. Germline V gives CDR1 SGHTA, CDR2 FQGNSA. The CDR3 loop spans 15 amino acids. The DNA of the CDR3 is TGTGCCAGCAGCTTTCAGAGCGGGGAGAGCGGGGAGCTGTTTTTT. Protein: CASSFQSGESGELFF.

The chain recombines TRBV4-2 with TRBJ1-5, with 10 bases identical to TRBD1. CDR3 length: 16 residues. Trimming cost V 0 bases and J 5 bases; bases outside gene matches: 4. The germline V gene has CDR1 LGHNA and CDR2 YNFKEQ. CDR3 region: CASSQEAGTGDQPQHF. CDR3 DNA: TGTGCCAGCAGCCAAGAGGCCGGGACAGGGGATCAGCCCCAGCATTTT.

The CDR3 DNA reads TGTGCCAGCAGCCCGGGGGGGATAGGAAACACCATATATTTT. Translating gives CASSPGGIGNTIYF. The chain employs TRBV9 and TRBJ1-3, with D tentatively TRBD1 (5 bases). Germline CDR1 and CDR2: SGDLS and YYNGEE. The ends were cut back, 4 bases at V and 4 bases at J, with 12 bases in the middle. This CDR3 region has 14 residues. The variable domain in full, completed from reference TRBV9 and TRBJ1-3, reads DSGVTQTPKHLITATGQRVTLRCSPRSGDLSVYWYQQSLDQGLQFLIQYYNGEERAKGNILERFSAQQFPDLHSELNLSSLELGDSALYFCASSPGGIGNTIYFGEGSWLTVV.

This clone has more than one count but fewer than ten. Other DNA variants within this sample encode the same CDR3. The chain is built from TRBV5-5 and TRBJ1-3, with TRBD1 matching 7 bases. V shed 2 bases, J shed 0 bases, and the junction held 2 bases outside the gene matches. This CDR3 has 15 residues. Per germline, CDR1 SGHKS and CDR2 YYEKEE (reference sequence). Written as DNA, the CDR3 is TGTGCCAGCAGCTTTGGGACAGTCTCTGGAAACACCATATATTTT. Its translation is CASSFGTVSGNTIYF.

This clone was seen more than once but under ten times. J is TRBJ2-2 and V is TRBV25-1; 11 bases match TRBD1. Germline CDR1 reads MGHDK; CDR2 reads SYGVNS. There are 17 residues in the CDR3. V dropped 5 bases and J dropped 3; count of bases not matched to a gene: 8. In DNA, the CDR3 is TGTGCCAGCAGTAGGACAGGGGGCGGATCGGACACCGGGGAGCTGTTTTTT. This translates into CASSRTGGGSDTGELFF. Variable domain in full (rest from reference TRBV25-1 and TRBJ2-2): EADIYQTPRYLVIGTGKKITLECSQTMGHDKMYWYQQDPGMELHLIHYSYGVNSTEKGDLSSESTVSRIRTEHFPLTLESARPSHTSQYLCASSRTGGGSDTGELFFGEGSRLTVL.

This chain uses TRBV10-2 with TRBJ1-1, with 8 bases aligning to TRBD1. The CDR3 totals 15 residues. The germline CDR1 and CDR2 sequences are WSHSY and SAAADI. V lost 4 bases and J lost 2; bases outside the gene matches: 6. CDR3: CASSARTGTNTEAFF. The CDR3, as DNA: TGCGCCAGCAGTGCCAGGACAGGGACCAACACTGAAGCTTTCTTT.